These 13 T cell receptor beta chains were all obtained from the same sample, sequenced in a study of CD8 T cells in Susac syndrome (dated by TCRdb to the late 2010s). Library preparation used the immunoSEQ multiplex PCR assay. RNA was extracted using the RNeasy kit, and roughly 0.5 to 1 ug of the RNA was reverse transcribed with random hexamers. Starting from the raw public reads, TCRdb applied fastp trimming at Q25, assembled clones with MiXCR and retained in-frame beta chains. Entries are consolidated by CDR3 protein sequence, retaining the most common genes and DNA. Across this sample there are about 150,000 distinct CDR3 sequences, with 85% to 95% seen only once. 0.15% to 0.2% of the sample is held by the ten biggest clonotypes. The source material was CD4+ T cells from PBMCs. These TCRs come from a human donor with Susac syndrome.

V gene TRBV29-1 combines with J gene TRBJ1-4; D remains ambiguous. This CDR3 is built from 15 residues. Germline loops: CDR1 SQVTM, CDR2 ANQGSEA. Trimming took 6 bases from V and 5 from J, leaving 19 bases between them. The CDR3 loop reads CSVHEIGRKNEKLFF. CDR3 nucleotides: TGCAGCGTCCACGAAATAGGGAGGAAGAATGAAAAACTGTTTTTT.

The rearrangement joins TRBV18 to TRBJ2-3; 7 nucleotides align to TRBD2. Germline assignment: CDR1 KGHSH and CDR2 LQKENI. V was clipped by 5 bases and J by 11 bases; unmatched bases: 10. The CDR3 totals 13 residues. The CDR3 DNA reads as TGTGCCAGCTCATCGATCCGCCGGGAGGAGCAGTATTTT. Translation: CASSSIRREEQYF.

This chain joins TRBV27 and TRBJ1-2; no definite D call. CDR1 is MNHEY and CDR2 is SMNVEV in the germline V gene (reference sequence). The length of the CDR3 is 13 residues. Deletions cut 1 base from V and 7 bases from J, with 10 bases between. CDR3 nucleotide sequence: TGTGCCAGCAGTTTATGGATAAGTGGTGGCTACACCTTC. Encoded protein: CASSLWISGGYTF.

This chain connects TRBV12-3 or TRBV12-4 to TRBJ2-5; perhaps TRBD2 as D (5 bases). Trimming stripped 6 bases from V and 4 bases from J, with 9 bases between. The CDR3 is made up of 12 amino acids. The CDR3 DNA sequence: TGTGCCAGCAGCGACTATATAGAGACCCAGTACTTC. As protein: CASSDYIETQYF.

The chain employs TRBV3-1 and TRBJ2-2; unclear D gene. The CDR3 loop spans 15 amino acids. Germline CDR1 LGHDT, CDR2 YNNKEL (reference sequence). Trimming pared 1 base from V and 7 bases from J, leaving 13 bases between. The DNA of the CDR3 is TGTGCCAGCAGCCAAGCATCGGTGCTCGTCGGGGAGCTGTTTTTT. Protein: CASSQASVLVGELFF.

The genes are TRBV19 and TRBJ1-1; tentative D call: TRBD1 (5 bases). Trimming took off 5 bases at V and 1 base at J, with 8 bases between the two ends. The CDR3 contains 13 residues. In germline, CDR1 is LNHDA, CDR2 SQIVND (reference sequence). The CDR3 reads CASSPGENTEAFF. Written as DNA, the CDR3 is TGTGCCAGTAGTCCGGGGGAGAACACTGAAGCTTTCTTT.

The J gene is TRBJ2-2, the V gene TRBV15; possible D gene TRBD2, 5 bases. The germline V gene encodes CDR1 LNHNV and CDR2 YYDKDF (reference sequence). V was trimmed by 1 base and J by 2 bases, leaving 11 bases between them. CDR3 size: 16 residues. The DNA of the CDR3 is TGTGCCACCAGCAGAGCTGTCGGGGTAAACACCGGGGAGCTGTTTTTT. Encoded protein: CATSRAVGVNTGELFF.

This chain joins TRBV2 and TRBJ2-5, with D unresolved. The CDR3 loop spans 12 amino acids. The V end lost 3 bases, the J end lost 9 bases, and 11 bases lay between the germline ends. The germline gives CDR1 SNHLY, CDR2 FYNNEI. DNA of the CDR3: TGTGCCAGCAGTGACGAATCAGACCCCCAGTACTTC. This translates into CASSDESDPQYF. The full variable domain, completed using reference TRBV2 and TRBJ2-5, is EPEVTQTPSHQVTQMGQEVILRCVPISNHLYFYWYRQILGQKVEFLVSFYNNEISEKSEIFDDQFSVERPDGSNFTLKIRSTKLEDSAMYFCASSDESDPQYFGPGTRLLVL.

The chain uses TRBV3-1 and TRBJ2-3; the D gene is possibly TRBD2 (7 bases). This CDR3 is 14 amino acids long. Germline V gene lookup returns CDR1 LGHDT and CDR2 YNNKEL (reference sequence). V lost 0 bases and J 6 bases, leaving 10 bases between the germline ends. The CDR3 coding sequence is TGTGCCAGCAGCCAAGATGCGGGGGCGGATACGCAGTATTTT. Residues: CASSQDAGADTQYF.

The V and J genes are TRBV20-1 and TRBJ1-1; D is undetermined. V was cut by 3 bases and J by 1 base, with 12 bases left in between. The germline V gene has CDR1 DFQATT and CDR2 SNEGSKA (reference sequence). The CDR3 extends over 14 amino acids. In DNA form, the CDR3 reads TGCAGTGCTAGGTCTGGGAGCGGGAACACTGAAGCTTTCTTT. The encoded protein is CSARSGSGNTEAFF.

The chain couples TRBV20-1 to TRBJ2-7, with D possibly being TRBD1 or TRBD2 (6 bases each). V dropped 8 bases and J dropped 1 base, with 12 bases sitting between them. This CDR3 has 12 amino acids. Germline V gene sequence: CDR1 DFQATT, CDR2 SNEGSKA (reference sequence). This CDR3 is CSTLGGSYEQYF. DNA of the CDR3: TGCAGTACTCTAGGGGGGTCCTACGAGCAGTACTTC.

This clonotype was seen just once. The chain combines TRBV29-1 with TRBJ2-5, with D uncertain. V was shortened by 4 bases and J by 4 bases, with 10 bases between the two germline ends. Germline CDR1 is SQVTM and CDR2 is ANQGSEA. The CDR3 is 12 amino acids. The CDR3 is CSVGSKGETQYF. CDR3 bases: TGCAGCGTTGGATCTAAGGGAGAGACCCAGTACTTC.

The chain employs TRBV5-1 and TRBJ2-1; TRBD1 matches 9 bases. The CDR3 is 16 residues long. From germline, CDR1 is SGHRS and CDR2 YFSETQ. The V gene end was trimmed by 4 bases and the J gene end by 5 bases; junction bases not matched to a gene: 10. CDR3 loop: CASSTRQGVFDNEQFF. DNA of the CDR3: TGCGCCAGCAGCACTAGACAGGGGGTCTTCGACAATGAGCAGTTCTTC.